This TCR beta chain derives from a study of OX40 agonist ivuxolimab in advanced cancers. The overall study: Checkpoint inhibitors had been given previously to approximately 40% of patients. Study findings and constraints: Both CD4+ and CD8+ T cell populations in blood had undergone clonal expansion by week 6 at 0.1 to 3.0 mg/kg.

This table comes from immunoSEQ multiplex PCR, and its TCRdb copy is limited to in-frame clones, with some not included. The sample shows 35,000 to 45,000 clones, around 87% of them seen only once. The ends lost 2 bases at V and 2 bases at J; junction bases unmatched: 13. The CDR3 runs to 18 residues. Germline V gives CDR1 MGHRA, CDR2 YSYEKL. Concerning this clone itself: Antigen: not known.

The V call is TRBV4-1, the J call TRBJ2-7; 9 bases are shared with TRBD1. The source was CD4+ or CD8+ T cells sorted from blood, collected in a trial of the OX40 agonist ivuxolimab. The sequence was collected from an adult with an advanced solid tumor such as melanoma, head and neck, liver or kidney cancer. The CDR3 DNA is TGCGCCAGCAGCCAATATCTCGGTGGGACAGGGCCAACCTACGAGCAGTACTTC. It yields the protein CASSQYLGGTGPTYEQYF.